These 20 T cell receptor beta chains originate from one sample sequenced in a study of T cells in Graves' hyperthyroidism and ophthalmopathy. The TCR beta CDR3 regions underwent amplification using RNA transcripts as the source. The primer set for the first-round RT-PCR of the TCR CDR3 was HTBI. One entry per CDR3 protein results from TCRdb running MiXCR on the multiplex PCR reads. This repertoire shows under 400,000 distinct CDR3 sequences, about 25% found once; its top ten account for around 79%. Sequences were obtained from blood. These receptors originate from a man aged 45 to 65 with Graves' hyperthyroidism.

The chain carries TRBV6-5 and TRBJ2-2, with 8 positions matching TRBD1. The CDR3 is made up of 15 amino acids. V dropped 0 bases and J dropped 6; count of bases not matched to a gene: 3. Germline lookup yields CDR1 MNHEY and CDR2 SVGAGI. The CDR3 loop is CASSYSSGGAGELFF. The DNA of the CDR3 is TGTGCCAGCAGTTACTCCTCAGGGGGCGCCGGGGAGCTGTTTTTT.

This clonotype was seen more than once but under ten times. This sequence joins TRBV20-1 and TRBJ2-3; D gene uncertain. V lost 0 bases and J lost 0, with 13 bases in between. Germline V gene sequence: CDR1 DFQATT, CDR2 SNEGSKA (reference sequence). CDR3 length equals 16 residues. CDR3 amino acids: CSARDPPAQSTDTQYF. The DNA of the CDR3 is TGCAGTGCTAGAGACCCCCCCGCGCAAAGCACAGATACGCAGTATTTT.

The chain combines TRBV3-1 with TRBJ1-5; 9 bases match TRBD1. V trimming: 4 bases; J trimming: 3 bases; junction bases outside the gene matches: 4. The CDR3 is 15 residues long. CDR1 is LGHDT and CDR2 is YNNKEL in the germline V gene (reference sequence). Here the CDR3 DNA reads TGTGCCAGCAGCCGCGGACAGGGGTACAATCAGCCCCAGCATTTT. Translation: CASSRGQGYNQPQHF.

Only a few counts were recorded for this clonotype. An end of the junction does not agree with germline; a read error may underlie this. CDR3 protein: CASSLDRRAYEQYF. DNA of the CDR3: TGTGCCAGCAGTTTGGACAGGAGAGCCTACGAGCAGTACTTC. The chain is built from TRBV5-6 and TRBJ2-7; 7 nucleotides agree with TRBD1. Germline V gene data show CDR1 as SGHDT and CDR2 as YYEEEE. The CDR3 runs to 14 residues.

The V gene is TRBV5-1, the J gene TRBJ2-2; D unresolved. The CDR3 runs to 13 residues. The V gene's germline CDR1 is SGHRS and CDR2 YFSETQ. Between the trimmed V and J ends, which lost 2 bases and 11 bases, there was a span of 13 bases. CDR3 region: CASSFPGRGELFF. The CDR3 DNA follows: TGCGCCAGCAGCTTCCCGGGTCGTGGAGAGCTGTTTTTT.

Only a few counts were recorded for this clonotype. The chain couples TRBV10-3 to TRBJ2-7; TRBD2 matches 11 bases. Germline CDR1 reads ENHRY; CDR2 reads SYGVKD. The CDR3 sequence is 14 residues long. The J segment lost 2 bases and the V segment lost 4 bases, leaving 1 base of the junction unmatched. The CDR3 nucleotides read TGTGCCATCAGTGTAGCGGGAGGGCCCTACGAGCAGTACTTC. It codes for CAISVAGGPYEQYF.

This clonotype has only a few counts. The CDR3 is CASSHSIPKTLYNEQFF. The CDR3 DNA reads TGTGCCAGCAGTCATAGTATCCCAAAAACATTGTACAATGAGCAGTTCTTC. The chain joins TRBV2 to TRBJ2-1, with D uncertain. Germline V gene data show CDR1 as SNHLY and CDR2 as FYNNEI. V lost 5 bases and J lost 4, with 21 bases in between. The CDR3 has 17 amino acids. The entire variable domain, with the rest obtained from reference TRBV2 and TRBJ2-1, is as follows: EPEVTQTPSHQVTQMGQEVILRCVPISNHLYFYWYRQILGQKVEFLVSFYNNEISEKSEIFDDQFSVERPDGSNFTLKIRSTKLEDSAMYFCASSHSIPKTLYNEQFFGPGTRLTVL.

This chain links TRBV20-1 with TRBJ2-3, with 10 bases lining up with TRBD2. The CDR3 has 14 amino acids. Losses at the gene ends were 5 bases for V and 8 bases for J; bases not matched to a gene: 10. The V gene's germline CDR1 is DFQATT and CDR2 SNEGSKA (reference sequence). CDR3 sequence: CSAQWTSGLSTQYF. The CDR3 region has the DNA TGCAGTGCTCAGTGGACTAGCGGTCTCTCTACGCAGTATTTT.

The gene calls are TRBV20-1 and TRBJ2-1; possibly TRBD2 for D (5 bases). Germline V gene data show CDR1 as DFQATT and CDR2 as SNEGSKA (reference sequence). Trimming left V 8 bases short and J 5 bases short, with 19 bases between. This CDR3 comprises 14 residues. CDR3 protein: CSTFLGSFNNEQFF. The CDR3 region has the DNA TGCAGTACGTTTCTTGGGAGCTTCAACAATGAGCAGTTCTTC.

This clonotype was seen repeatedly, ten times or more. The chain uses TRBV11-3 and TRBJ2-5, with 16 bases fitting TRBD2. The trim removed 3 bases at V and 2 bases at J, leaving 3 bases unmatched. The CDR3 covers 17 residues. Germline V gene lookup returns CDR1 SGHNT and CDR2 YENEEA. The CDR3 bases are TGTGCCAGCAGCTTGGGACTAGCGGGAGGGCAACAAGAGACCCAGTACTTC. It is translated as CASSLGLAGGQQETQYF.

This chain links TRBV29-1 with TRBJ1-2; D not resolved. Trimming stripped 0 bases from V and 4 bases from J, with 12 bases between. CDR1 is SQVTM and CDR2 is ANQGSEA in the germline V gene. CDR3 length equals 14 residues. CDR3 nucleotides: TGCAGCGTTGAAGATGCGGGGAATGGCTATGGCTACACCTTC. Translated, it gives CSVEDAGNGYGYTF.

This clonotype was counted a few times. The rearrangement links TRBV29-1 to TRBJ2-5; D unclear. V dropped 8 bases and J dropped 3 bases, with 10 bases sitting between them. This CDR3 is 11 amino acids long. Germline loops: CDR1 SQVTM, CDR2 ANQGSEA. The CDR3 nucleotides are TGCAGCCTAAAATCGGAAGAGACCCAGTACTTC. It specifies CSLKSEETQYF.

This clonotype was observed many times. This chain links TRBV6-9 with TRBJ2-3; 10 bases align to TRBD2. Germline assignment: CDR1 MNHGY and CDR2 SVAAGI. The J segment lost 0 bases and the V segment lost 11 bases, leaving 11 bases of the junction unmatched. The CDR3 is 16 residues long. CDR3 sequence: CAPRRSSGGSTDTQYF. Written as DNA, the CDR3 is TGTGCCCCCAGGAGGTCTAGCGGGGGAAGCACAGATACGCAGTATTTT.

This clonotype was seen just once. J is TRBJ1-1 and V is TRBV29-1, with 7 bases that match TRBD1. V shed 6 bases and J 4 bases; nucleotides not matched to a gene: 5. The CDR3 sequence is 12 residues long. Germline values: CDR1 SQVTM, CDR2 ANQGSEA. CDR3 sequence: CSVTGQVTEAFF. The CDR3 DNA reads TGCAGCGTCACCGGACAGGTCACTGAAGCTTTCTTT. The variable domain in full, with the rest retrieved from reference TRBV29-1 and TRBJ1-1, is SAVISQKPSRDICQRGTSLTIQCQVDSQVTMMFWYRQQPGQSLTLIATANQGSEATYESGFVIDKFPISRPNLTFSTLTVSNMSPEDSSIYLCSVTGQVTEAFFGQGTRLTVV.

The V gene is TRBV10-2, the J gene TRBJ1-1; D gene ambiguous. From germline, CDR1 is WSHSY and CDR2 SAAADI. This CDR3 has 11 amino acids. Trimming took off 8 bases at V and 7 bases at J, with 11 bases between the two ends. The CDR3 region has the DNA TGCGCCAGCTTTGAGGAAGGTGAAGCTTTCTTT. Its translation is CASFEEGEAFF.

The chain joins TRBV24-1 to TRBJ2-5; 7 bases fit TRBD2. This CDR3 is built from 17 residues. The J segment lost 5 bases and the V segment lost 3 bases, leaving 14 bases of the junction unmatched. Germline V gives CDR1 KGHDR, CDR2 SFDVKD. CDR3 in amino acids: CATSDTGGAGSSETQYF. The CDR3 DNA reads TGTGCCACCAGTGATACGGGGGGAGCGGGATCGTCGGAGACCCAGTACTTC.

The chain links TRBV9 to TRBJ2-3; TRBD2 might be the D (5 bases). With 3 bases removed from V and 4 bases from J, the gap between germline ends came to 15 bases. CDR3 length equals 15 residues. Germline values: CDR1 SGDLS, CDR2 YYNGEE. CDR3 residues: CASSEAGAEPDTQYF. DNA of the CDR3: TGTGCCAGCAGCGAGGCCGGAGCGGAACCAGATACGCAGTATTTT.

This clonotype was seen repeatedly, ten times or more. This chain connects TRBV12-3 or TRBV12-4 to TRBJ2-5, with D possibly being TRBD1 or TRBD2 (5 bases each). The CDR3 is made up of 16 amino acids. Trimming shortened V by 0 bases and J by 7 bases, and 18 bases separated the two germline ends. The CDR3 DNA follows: TGTGCCAGCAGTTTAGCGGGGGTAGCGACGTTCGGGACCCAGTACTTC. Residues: CASSLAGVATFGTQYF.

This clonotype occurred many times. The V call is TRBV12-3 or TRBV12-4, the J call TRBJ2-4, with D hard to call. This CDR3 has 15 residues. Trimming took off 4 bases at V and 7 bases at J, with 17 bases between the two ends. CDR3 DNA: TGTGCCAGCAGTTCCTCCCCGAGCCCTGTGAACATTCAGTACTTC. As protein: CASSSSPSPVNIQYF.

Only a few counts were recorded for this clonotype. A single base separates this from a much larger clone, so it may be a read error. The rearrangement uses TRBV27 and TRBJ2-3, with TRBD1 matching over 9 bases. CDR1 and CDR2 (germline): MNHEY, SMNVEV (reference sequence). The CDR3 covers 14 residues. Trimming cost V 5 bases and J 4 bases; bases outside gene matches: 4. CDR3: CASSVTGGPDTQYF. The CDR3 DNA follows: TGTGCCAGCAGTGTTACAGGGGGCCCAGATACGCAGTATTTT.